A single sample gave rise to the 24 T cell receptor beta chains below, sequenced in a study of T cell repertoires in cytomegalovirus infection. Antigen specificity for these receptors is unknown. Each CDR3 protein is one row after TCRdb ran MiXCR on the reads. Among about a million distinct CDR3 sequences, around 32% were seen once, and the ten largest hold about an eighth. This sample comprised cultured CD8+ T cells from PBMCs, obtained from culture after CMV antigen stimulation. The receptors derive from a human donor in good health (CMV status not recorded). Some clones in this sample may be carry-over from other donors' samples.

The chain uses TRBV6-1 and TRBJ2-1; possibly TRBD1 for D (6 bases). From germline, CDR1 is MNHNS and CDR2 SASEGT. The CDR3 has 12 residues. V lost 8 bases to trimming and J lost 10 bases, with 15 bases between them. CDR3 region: CASLQWGPEQFF. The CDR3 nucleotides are TGTGCCAGCCTCCAGTGGGGGCCAGAGCAGTTCTTC.

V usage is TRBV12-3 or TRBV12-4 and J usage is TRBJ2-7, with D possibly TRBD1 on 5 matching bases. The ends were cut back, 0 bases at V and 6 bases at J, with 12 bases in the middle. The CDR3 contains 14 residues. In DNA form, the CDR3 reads TGTGCCAGCAGTTTAGCGCTACAGGTTCGCGAGCAGTACTTC. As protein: CASSLALQVREQYF.

CDR3 sequence reads: CASSLSSSGGSYEQYF. The DNA of the CDR3 is TGTGCCAGCAGTTTATCGTCTAGCGGGGGGAGCTACGAGCAGTACTTC. V gene TRBV27 combines with J gene TRBJ2-7; 11 bases are a match to TRBD2. V trimming: 0 bases; J trimming: 3 bases; junction bases outside the gene matches: 4. Germline V lookup: CDR1 MNHEY, CDR2 SMNVEV (reference sequence). This CDR3 contains 16 residues.

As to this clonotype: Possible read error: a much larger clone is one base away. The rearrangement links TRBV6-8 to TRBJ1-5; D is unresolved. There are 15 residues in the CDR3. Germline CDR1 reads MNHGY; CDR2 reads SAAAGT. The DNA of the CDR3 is TGTGTCAGCAGATCCGACACGGTTAGCAATCAGCCCCAGCATTTT. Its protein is CVSRSDTVSNQPQHF.

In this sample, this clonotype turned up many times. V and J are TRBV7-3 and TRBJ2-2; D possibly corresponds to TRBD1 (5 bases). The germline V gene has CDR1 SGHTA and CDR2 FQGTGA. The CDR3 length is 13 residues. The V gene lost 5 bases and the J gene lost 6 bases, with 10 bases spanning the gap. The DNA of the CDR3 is TGTGCCAGCAGCCCCCAGGGCGCCGGGGAGCTGTTTTTT. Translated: CASSPQGAGELFF.

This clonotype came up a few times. The CDR3 loop is CASSTRLYEQFF. The CDR3 region has the DNA TGTGCCAGCAGTACACGGCTCTACGAGCAGTTCTTC. The gene calls are TRBV12-3 or TRBV12-4 and TRBJ2-1, with no clear D. The CDR3 is made up of 12 amino acids. Trimming pared 5 bases from V and 10 bases from J, leaving 12 bases between.

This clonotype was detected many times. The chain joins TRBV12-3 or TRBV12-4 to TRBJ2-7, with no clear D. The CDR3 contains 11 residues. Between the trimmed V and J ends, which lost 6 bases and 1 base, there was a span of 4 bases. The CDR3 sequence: CASSVSYEQYF. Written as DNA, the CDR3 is TGTGCCAGCAGCGTGTCCTACGAGCAGTACTTC.

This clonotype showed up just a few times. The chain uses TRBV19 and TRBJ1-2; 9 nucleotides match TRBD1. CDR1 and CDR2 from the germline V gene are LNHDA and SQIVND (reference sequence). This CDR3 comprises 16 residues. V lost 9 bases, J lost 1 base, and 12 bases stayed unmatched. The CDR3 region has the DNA TGTGCCAGCAACCCTGTCCCGGGACAGGGTAACTATGGCTACACCTTC. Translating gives CASNPVPGQGNYGYTF.

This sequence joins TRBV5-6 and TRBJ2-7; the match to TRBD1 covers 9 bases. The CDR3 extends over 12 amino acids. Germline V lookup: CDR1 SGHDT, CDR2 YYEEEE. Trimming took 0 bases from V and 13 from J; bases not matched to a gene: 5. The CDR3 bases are TGTGCCAGCAGCTTGGGAGGACAGGGGCGATACTTC. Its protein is CASSLGGQGRYF.

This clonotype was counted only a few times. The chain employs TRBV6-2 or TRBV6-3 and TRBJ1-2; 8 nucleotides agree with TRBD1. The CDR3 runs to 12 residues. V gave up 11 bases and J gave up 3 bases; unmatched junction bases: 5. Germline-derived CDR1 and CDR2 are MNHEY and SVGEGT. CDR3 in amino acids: CAAETGDYGYTF. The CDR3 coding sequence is TGTGCCGCCGAGACAGGGGACTATGGCTACACCTTC.

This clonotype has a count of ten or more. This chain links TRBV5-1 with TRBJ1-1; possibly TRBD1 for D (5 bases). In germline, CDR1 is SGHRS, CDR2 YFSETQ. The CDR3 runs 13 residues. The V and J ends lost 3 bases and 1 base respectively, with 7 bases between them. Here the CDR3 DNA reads TGCGCCAGCAGCTGGGGGTCGAACACTGAAGCTTTCTTT. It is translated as CASSWGSNTEAFF.

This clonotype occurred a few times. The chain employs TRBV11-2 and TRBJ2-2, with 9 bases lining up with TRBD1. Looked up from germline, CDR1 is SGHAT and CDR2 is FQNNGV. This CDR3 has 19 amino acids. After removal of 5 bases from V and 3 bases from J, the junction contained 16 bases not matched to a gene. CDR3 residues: CASSPRPGTGFRDTGELFF. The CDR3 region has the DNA TGTGCCAGCAGCCCACGTCCCGGGACAGGGTTCAGGGACACCGGGGAGCTGTTTTTT.

CDR3 bases: TGTGCCAGCAGCTCCAACAGGGGGATTTACAATGAGCAGTTCTTC. Its translation is CASSSNRGIYNEQFF. The chain uses TRBV11-2 and TRBJ2-1; 8 positions match TRBD1. Per germline, CDR1 SGHAT and CDR2 FQNNGV. The length of the CDR3 is 15 residues. Trimming cost V 4 bases and J 4 bases; bases outside gene matches: 6.

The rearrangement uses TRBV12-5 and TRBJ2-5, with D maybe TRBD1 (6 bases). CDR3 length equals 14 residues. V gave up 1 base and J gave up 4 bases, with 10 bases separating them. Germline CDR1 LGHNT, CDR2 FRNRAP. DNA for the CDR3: TGTGCTAGTGGTTTGGGACAGGCGGCAGAGACCCAGTACTTC. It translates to CASGLGQAAETQYF.

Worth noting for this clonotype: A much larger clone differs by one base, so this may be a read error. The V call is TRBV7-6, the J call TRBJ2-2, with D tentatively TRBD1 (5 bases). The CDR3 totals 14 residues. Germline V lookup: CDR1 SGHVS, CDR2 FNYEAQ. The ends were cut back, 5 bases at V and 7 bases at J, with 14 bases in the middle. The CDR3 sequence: CASSPLQGIGELFF. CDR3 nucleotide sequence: TGTGCCAGCAGCCCATTGCAGGGTATCGGGGAGCTGTTTTTT.

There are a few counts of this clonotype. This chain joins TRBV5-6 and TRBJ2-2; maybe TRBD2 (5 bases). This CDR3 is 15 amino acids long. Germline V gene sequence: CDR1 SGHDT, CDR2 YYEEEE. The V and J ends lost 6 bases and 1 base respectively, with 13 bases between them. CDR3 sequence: CASIALGRNTGELFF. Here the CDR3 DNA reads TGTGCCAGCATAGCGCTTGGGAGGAACACCGGGGAGCTGTTTTTT.

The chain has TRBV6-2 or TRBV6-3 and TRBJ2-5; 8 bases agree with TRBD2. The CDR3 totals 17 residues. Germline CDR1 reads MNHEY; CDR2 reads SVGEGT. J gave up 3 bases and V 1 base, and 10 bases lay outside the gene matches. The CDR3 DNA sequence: TGTGCCAGCAGTTACTTCCCCAGCGGGGGACCAGAAGAGACCCAGTACTTC. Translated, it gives CASSYFPSGGPEETQYF.

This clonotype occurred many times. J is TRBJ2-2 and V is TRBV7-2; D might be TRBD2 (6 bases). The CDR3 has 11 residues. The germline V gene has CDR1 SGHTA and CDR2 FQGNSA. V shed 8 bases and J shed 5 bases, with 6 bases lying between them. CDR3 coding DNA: TGTGCCAGCGGGGGGACCGGGGAGCTGTTTTTT. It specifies CASGGTGELFF.

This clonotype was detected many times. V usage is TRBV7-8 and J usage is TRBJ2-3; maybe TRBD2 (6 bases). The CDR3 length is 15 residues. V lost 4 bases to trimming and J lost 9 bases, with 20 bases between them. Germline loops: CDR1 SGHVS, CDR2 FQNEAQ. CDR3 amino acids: CASSSQIGREETQYF. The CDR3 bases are TGTGCCAGCAGCTCTCAAATCGGGAGAGAAGAGACGCAGTATTTT.

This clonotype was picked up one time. The CDR3 DNA sequence: TGTGCCAGCAGCCCGCGACTGGGGCAGGAGCAGTACTTC. Translating it yields CASSPRLGQEQYF. The chain carries TRBV11-3 and TRBJ2-7; D might be TRBD1 (5 bases). The CDR3 has 13 residues. Per the germline V gene, CDR1 is SGHNT and CDR2 is YENEEA. Trimming cost V 5 bases and J 7 bases, with 15 bases left between them.

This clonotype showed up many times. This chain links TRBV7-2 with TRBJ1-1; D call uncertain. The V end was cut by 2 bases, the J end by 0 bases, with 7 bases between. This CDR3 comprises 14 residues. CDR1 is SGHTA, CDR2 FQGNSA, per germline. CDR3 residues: CASSLNLVNTEAFF. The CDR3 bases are TGTGCCAGCAGCTTAAATCTAGTGAACACTGAAGCTTTCTTT. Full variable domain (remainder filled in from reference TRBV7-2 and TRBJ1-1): GAGVSQSPSNKVTEKGKDVELRCDPISGHTALYWYRQSLGQGLEFLIYFQGNSAPDKSGLPSDRFSAERTGGSVSTLTIQRTQQEDSAVYLCASSLNLVNTEAFFGQGTRLTVV.

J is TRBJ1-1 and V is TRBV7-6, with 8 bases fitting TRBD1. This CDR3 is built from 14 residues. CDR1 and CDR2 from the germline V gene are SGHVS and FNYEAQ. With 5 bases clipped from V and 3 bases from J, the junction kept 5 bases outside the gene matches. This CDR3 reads CASSNYRGDTEAFF. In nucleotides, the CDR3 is TGTGCCAGCAGCAATTACAGGGGGGACACTGAAGCTTTCTTT.

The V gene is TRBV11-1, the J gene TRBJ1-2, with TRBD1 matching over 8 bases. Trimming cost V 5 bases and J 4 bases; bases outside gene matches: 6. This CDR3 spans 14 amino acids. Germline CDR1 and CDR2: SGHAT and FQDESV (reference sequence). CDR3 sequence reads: CASSRTGNPYGYTF. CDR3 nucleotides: TGTGCCAGCAGCCGGACAGGGAATCCCTATGGCTACACCTTC.

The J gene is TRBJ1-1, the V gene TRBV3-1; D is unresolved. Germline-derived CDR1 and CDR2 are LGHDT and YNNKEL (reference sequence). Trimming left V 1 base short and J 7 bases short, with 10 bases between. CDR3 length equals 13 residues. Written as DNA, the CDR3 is TGTGCCAGCAGCCAAGTTCCCGTGGGTGAAGCTTTCTTT. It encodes CASSQVPVGEAFF.